The rows below give T cell receptor beta chains drawn from one sample of a study of graft-versus-host responses after intestinal transplantation. Method: immunoSEQ multiplex PCR; TCRdb's copy keeps in-frame clones and lacks some. The sample lists over 15,000 clones, around nine tenths occurring once. The sequencing used PBMCs, collected more than 350 days after transplant. All receptors derive from a human patient who received an intestinal transplant, so some T cells may come from the graft donor. The CDR3 runs from the conserved cysteine through the conserved F or W. A D gene is named only where the DNA matches it firmly. The size entry is marked missing in some rows and otherwise reads once, few, many or a size class.

cdr3_aa: CASSSLTENTEAFF
cdr3_nt: TGTGCCAGCAGCTCGCTGACCGAGAACACTGAAGCTTTCTTT
j_call: TRBJ1-1
clone_size: .
v_call: TRBV7-6
d_call: .

cdr3_aa: CASSLGPRHTDTQYF
cdr3_nt: TGTGCCAGCAGCTTGGGACCGCGACACACAGATACGCAGTATTTT
j_call: TRBJ2-3
clone_size: .
v_call: TRBV5-7
d_call: .

cdr3_aa: CASSPPEGPGGGQYF
cdr3_nt: TGTGCCAGCTCACCACCTGAGGGACCTGGGGGCGGGCAGTACTTC
j_call: TRBJ2-7
clone_size: few
v_call: TRBV18
d_call: .

cdr3_aa: CASSYPQGPTYEQYF
cdr3_nt: TGTGCCAGCAGTTACCCACAGGGGCCAACCTACGAGCAGTACTTC
j_call: TRBJ2-7
clone_size: few
v_call: TRBV6-5
d_call: TRBD1

cdr3_aa: CASSVGGVTDTQYF
cdr3_nt: TGTGCCAGCAGCGTAGGAGGGGTCACAGATACGCAGTATTTT
j_call: TRBJ2-3
clone_size: few
v_call: TRBV9
d_call: .

cdr3_aa: CASRMGAGGPETQYF
cdr3_nt: TGTGCCAGCAGGATGGGAGCGGGAGGGCCGGAGACCCAGTACTTC
j_call: TRBJ2-5
clone_size: .
v_call: TRBV6-5
d_call: TRBD2

cdr3_aa: CASSLTGYGYTF
cdr3_nt: TGTGCCAGCAGCTTAACCGGCTATGGCTACACCTTC
j_call: TRBJ1-2
clone_size: .
v_call: TRBV7-3
d_call: .

cdr3_aa: CASSPKPSYEQYF
cdr3_nt: TGTGCCAGCAGCCCGAAACCATCCTACGAGCAGTACTTC
j_call: TRBJ2-7
clone_size: .
v_call: TRBV4-1
d_call: .

cdr3_aa: CASSERWGNTEAFF
cdr3_nt: TGTGCCAGCAGTGAAAGGTGGGGGAACACTGAAGCTTTCTTT
j_call: TRBJ1-1
clone_size: .
v_call: TRBV6-1
d_call: .

cdr3_aa: CASGLGFTEGINNEQFF
cdr3_nt: TGTGCTAGTGGTTTGGGGTTTACAGAGGGCATTAACAATGAGCAGTTCTTC
j_call: TRBJ2-1
clone_size: .
v_call: TRBV12-5
d_call: .

cdr3_aa: CASNLAGAPYNEQFF
cdr3_nt: TGTGCCAGCAATCTAGCCGGAGCCCCCTACAATGAGCAGTTCTTC
j_call: TRBJ2-1
clone_size: .
v_call: TRBV6-1
d_call: .

cdr3_aa: CSVESGLPTDTQYF
cdr3_nt: TGCAGCGTTGAATCAGGGCTACCGACAGATACGCAGTATTTT
j_call: TRBJ2-3
clone_size: .
v_call: TRBV29-1
d_call: .

cdr3_aa: CASTGVMGAEAFF
cdr3_nt: TGTGCCAGCACGGGGGTTATGGGAGCTGAAGCTTTCTTT
j_call: TRBJ1-1
clone_size: .
v_call: TRBV5-6
d_call: .

cdr3_aa: CASSPLQVGPQHF
cdr3_nt: TGTGCCAGCAGCCCCCTTCAAGTAGGGCCCCAGCATTTT
j_call: TRBJ1-5
clone_size: .
v_call: TRBV6-5
d_call: .

cdr3_aa: CASSSDTTTNEKLFF
cdr3_nt: TGTGCCAGCAGTTCGGACACTACAACTAATGAAAAACTGTTTTTT
j_call: TRBJ1-4
clone_size: .
v_call: TRBV6-5
d_call: .

cdr3_aa: CAWNLGSNTGELFF
cdr3_nt: TGTGCCTGGAATTTAGGGTCTAACACCGGGGAGCTGTTTTTT
j_call: TRBJ2-2
clone_size: .
v_call: TRBV30
d_call: .

cdr3_aa: CASSELGLYEQYF
cdr3_nt: TGTGCCAGCAGTGAATTGGGATTGTACGAGCAGTACTTC
j_call: TRBJ2-7
clone_size: .
v_call: TRBV2
d_call: .

cdr3_aa: CASYLAGPTGELFF
cdr3_nt: TGCGCCAGTTATCTAGCGGGCCCCACCGGGGAGCTGTTTTTT
j_call: TRBJ2-2
clone_size: .
v_call: TRBV5-1
d_call: TRBD2

cdr3_aa: CASSLRGSGRPADTQYF
cdr3_nt: TGCGCCAGCAGCTTGAGGGGCAGCGGGAGGCCCGCAGATACGCAGTATTTT
j_call: TRBJ2-3
clone_size: .
v_call: TRBV5-1
d_call: TRBD2

cdr3_aa: CASTTGANQPQHF
cdr3_nt: TGTGCCAGCACGACAGGGGCTAATCAGCCCCAGCATTTT
j_call: TRBJ1-5
clone_size: .
v_call: TRBV6-5
d_call: TRBD1

cdr3_aa: CASRSHTGELFF
cdr3_nt: TGTGCCAGCAGGAGCCACACCGGGGAGCTGTTTTTT
j_call: TRBJ2-2
clone_size: .
v_call: TRBV28
d_call: .

cdr3_aa: CASRRPYDVYEQYF
cdr3_nt: TGTGCCAGCAGACGACCGTATGACGTCTACGAGCAGTACTTC
j_call: TRBJ2-7
clone_size: .
v_call: TRBV27
d_call: .

cdr3_aa: CASSYKGGQVIYGYTF
cdr3_nt: TGTGCCAGCAGTTATAAAGGGGGCCAGGTTATCTATGGCTACACCTTC
j_call: TRBJ1-2
clone_size: .
v_call: TRBV6-5
d_call: TRBD1

cdr3_aa: CASSLIESYEQYF
cdr3_nt: TGTGCCAGCAGCTTAATAGAGTCCTACGAGCAGTACTTC
j_call: TRBJ2-7
clone_size: once
v_call: TRBV11-2
d_call: .

cdr3_aa: CASSDQAEYNEQFF
cdr3_nt: TGTGCCAGCAGTGATCAAGCAGAATACAATGAGCAGTTCTTC
j_call: TRBJ2-1
clone_size: .
v_call: TRBV6-4
d_call: .

cdr3_aa: CASSKTRDLRLMGSYGYTF
cdr3_nt: TGTGCCAGCAGCAAGACAAGGGACTTGAGGTTAATGGGTTCCTATGGCTACACCTTC
j_call: TRBJ1-2
clone_size: .
v_call: TRBV21-1
d_call: .

cdr3_aa: CASTAAGTLSSYNEQFF
cdr3_nt: TGTGCCAGCACGGCGGCAGGGACCCTGAGCTCCTACAATGAGCAGTTCTTC
j_call: TRBJ2-1
clone_size: .
v_call: TRBV28
d_call: .

cdr3_aa: CASSEGRVITGEQYF
cdr3_nt: TGTGCCAGCAGTGAGGGCAGGGTAATTACTGGCGAGCAGTACTTC
j_call: TRBJ2-7
clone_size: once
v_call: TRBV6-1
d_call: .

cdr3_aa: CASGTQAEFRHF
cdr3_nt: TGTGCCAGCGGTACACAAGCGGAGTTTAGGCATTTT
j_call: TRBJ2-3
clone_size: .
v_call: TRBV2
d_call: .

cdr3_aa: CACQKRGLNTGELFF
cdr3_nt: TGTGCCTGCCAGAAGAGGGGGTTAAACACCGGGGAGCTGTTTTTT
j_call: TRBJ2-2
clone_size: .
v_call: TRBV6-5
d_call: .

cdr3_aa: CASSGQVSNQPQHF
cdr3_nt: TGTGCCAGCAGTGGGCAGGTCAGCAATCAGCCCCAGCATTTT
j_call: TRBJ1-5
clone_size: .
v_call: TRBV6-4
d_call: .

cdr3_aa: CASSPWTVTNEQYF
cdr3_nt: TGTGCCAGCAGCCCTTGGACAGTAACCAACGAGCAGTACTTC
j_call: TRBJ2-7
clone_size: once
v_call: TRBV13
d_call: .

cdr3_aa: CASSERGLGTDTQYF
cdr3_nt: TGTGCCAGCAGTGAAAGGGGACTGGGCACAGATACGCAGTATTTT
j_call: TRBJ2-3
clone_size: few
v_call: TRBV6-1
d_call: .

cdr3_aa: CAWSVGQNSNQPQHF
cdr3_nt: TGTGCCTGGAGTGTAGGGCAGAATAGCAATCAGCCCCAGCATTTT
j_call: TRBJ1-5
clone_size: once
v_call: TRBV30
d_call: .

cdr3_aa: CATSAGIRSEQYF
cdr3_nt: TGTGCCACCAGCGCGGGGATAAGGAGCGAGCAGTACTTC
j_call: TRBJ2-7
clone_size: .
v_call: TRBV15
d_call: .

cdr3_aa: CRSRAGTEAFF
cdr3_nt: TGCAGAAGTAGGGCAGGGACTGAAGCTTTCTTT
j_call: TRBJ1-1
clone_size: few
v_call: TRBV20-1
d_call: .

cdr3_aa: CASSEGTSGSRSYEQYF
cdr3_nt: TGCGCCAGCAGTGAGGGGACTAGCGGGTCCCGCTCCTACGAGCAGTACTTC
j_call: TRBJ2-7
clone_size: .
v_call: TRBV10-2
d_call: TRBD2

cdr3_aa: CSVDKGGNEQFF
cdr3_nt: TGCAGCGTTGACAAGGGGGGCAATGAGCAGTTCTTC
j_call: TRBJ2-1
clone_size: .
v_call: TRBV29-1
d_call: .

cdr3_aa: CASSLLGTGELFF
cdr3_nt: TGTGCCAGCAGCTTACTTGGGACCGGGGAGCTGTTTTTT
j_call: TRBJ2-2
clone_size: .
v_call: TRBV7-3
d_call: .

cdr3_aa: CASTIDREYGYTF
cdr3_nt: TGTGCCAGCACCATTGACAGGGAGTATGGCTACACCTTC
j_call: TRBJ1-2
clone_size: .
v_call: TRBV6-1
d_call: TRBD1

cdr3_aa: CASSLFIPTGGDQETQYF
cdr3_nt: TGTGCCAGCAGTTTATTCATCCCGACAGGGGGGGACCAAGAGACCCAGTACTTC
j_call: TRBJ2-5
clone_size: .
v_call: TRBV28
d_call: TRBD1

cdr3_aa: CASSWSPSAAGYTF
cdr3_nt: TGTGCCAGCAGTTGGTCCCCTTCAGCGGCTGGCTACACCTTC
j_call: TRBJ1-2
clone_size: .
v_call: TRBV6-5
d_call: .

cdr3_aa: CASSLRLANTSDEQYF
cdr3_nt: TGTGCCAGCAGTCTTAGACTAGCAAACACCTCCGACGAGCAGTACTTC
j_call: TRBJ2-7
clone_size: .
v_call: TRBV27
d_call: TRBD2

cdr3_aa: CASSQGQGSGNTIYF
cdr3_nt: TGCGCCAGCAGCCAAGGCCAGGGTTCCGGAAACACCATATATTTT
j_call: TRBJ1-3
clone_size: once
v_call: TRBV4-1
d_call: .

cdr3_aa: CASSLRPPAMNTEAFF
cdr3_nt: TGTGCCAGCAGCTTGAGGCCGCCGGCCATGAACACTGAAGCTTTCTTT
j_call: TRBJ1-1
clone_size: .
v_call: TRBV5-5
d_call: .

cdr3_aa: CASNHGGGGNEQFF
cdr3_nt: TGTGCCAGTAACCACGGGGGAGGGGGGAATGAGCAGTTCTTC
j_call: TRBJ2-1
clone_size: once
v_call: TRBV19
d_call: .

cdr3_aa: CASSSEGAGNTIYF
cdr3_nt: TGTGCCAGCAGTTCCGAGGGAGCTGGAAACACCATATATTTT
j_call: TRBJ1-3
clone_size: .
v_call: TRBV2
d_call: .

cdr3_aa: CASSRGGGIYEQYF
cdr3_nt: TGTGCCAGCAGTAGAGGAGGGGGGATCTACGAGCAGTACTTC
j_call: TRBJ2-7
clone_size: .
v_call: TRBV6-5
d_call: .

cdr3_aa: CASTRGDGTEAFF
cdr3_nt: TGTGCCAGCACACGGGGTGATGGCACTGAAGCTTTCTTT
j_call: TRBJ1-1
clone_size: .
v_call: TRBV6-5
d_call: .

cdr3_aa: CASRLEAGGEANYGYTF
cdr3_nt: TGTGCAAGTCGCTTAGAGGCAGGGGGCGAAGCTAACTATGGCTACACCTTC
j_call: TRBJ1-2
clone_size: .
v_call: TRBV12-2
d_call: .

cdr3_aa: CASSPGHRYEQYF
cdr3_nt: TGCGCCAGCAGTCCGGGACATCGCTACGAGCAGTACTTC
j_call: TRBJ2-7
clone_size: .
v_call: TRBV10-2
d_call: .

cdr3_aa: CSVEGWASGGTDTQYF
cdr3_nt: TGCAGCGTTGAAGGGTGGGCTAGCGGTGGCACAGATACGCAGTATTTT
j_call: TRBJ2-3
clone_size: .
v_call: TRBV29-1
d_call: TRBD2

cdr3_aa: CASSTQLAGESTDTQYF
cdr3_nt: TGTGCCAGCAGCACACAACTAGCGGGAGAAAGCACAGATACGCAGTATTTT
j_call: TRBJ2-3
clone_size: .
v_call: TRBV13
d_call: TRBD2